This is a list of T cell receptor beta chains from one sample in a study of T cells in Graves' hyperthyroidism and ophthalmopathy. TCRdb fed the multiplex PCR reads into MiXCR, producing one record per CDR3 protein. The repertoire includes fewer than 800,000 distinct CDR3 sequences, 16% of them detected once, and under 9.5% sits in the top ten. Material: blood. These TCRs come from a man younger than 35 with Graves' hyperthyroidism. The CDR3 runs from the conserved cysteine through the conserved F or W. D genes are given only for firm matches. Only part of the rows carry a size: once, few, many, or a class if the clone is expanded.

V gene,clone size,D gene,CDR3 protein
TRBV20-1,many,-,CSAPLSGSAYEQYF
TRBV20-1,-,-,CSARSGWSQPQHF
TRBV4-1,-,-,CASSQPTTRIREQYF
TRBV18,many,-,CASSPPNRAREQFF
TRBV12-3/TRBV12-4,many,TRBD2,CASSLRAGGVNEQFF
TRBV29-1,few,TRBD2,CSVCTSGLTRKQFF
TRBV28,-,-,CASDSGYGYTF
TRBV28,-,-,CASSFGLHQFF
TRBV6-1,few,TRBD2,CASRTWLAGGSYNEQFF
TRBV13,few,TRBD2,CASSLISPFSGRASNEQFF
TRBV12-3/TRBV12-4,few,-,CASSFLAPTNEKLFF
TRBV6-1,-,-,CASTSPQSGELFF
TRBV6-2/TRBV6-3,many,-,CASSYLGNEQFF
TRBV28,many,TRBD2,CASSLKLRREVTDTQYF
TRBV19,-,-,CASSIMQPNEKLFF